What follows are 9 T cell receptor beta chains derived from one specimen sequenced in a study of Ad26.COV2.S vaccination and SARS-CoV-2 variants. Measured with immunoSEQ multiplex PCR; TCRdb has only the in-frame clones, and not every one. Here the sample spans 150,000 to 200,000 clones, around 85% being singletons. The sequencing here drew on peripheral blood, taken after recovery from COVID-19. These receptors all stem from a human donor who had recovered from COVID-19.

This clone was found a few times. The chain links TRBV6-4 to TRBJ1-6; 8 bases agree with TRBD1. Germline trimming cut 1 base from V and 7 bases from J; bases unmatched to any gene: 3. The CDR3 contains 15 residues. From germline, CDR1 is MRHNA and CDR2 SNTAGT. CDR3: CASSDWTGINSPLHF. Here the CDR3 DNA reads TGTGCCAGCAGTGACTGGACAGGGATAAATTCACCCCTCCACTTT.

The chain is built from TRBV11-3 and TRBJ2-7, with D unresolved. The V end was cut by 1 base, the J end by 2 bases, with 3 bases between. The CDR3 covers 12 residues. CDR1 is SGHNT and CDR2 is YENEEA in the germline V gene. CDR3 protein: CASSLVPYEQYF. The CDR3 nucleotides are TGTGCCAGCAGCTTAGTCCCCTACGAGCAGTACTTC.

This sequence joins TRBV29-1 and TRBJ1-1, with TRBD1 as a possible D gene (6 bases). Germline CDR1 reads SQVTM; CDR2 reads ANQGSEA. V dropped 4 bases and J dropped 4 bases, with 13 bases sitting between them. The CDR3 spans 13 residues. CDR3 amino acids: CSVGPGGPTEAFF. CDR3 nucleotides: TGCAGCGTTGGGCCCGGGGGGCCCACTGAAGCTTTCTTT.

The chain employs TRBV9 and TRBJ1-5; D unresolved. The CDR3 is 15 amino acids. Looked up from germline, CDR1 is SGDLS and CDR2 is YYNGEE. Between the trimmed V and J ends, which lost 3 bases and 2 bases, there was a span of 12 bases. In DNA form, the CDR3 reads TGTGCCAGCAGCGAAACCGGGTCTCGCAATCAGCCCCAGCATTTT. Protein: CASSETGSRNQPQHF.

The V and J genes are TRBV15 and TRBJ2-2, with TRBD2 matching over 11 bases. V gave up 3 bases and J gave up 3 bases; unmatched junction bases: 6. This CDR3 is built from 17 residues. Germline loops: CDR1 LNHNV, CDR2 YYDKDF (reference sequence). CDR3 residues: CATSRKTSGTYTGELFF. DNA of the CDR3: TGTGCCACCAGCAGGAAGACTAGCGGGACTTACACCGGGGAGCTGTTTTTT.

The chain combines TRBV21-1 with TRBJ2-7; TRBD1 is the table's D call, not checked against the DNA. TRBV21-1 is annotated as a pseudogene. This CDR3 is 16 amino acids long. Here the CDR3 DNA reads TGTGCCAGCAGCAGAGTGACAGGGATACGAACCTACGAGCAGTACTTC. This sequence encodes CASSRVTGIRTYEQYF.

The chain employs TRBV13 and TRBJ1-1; the D gene is possibly TRBD1 (6 bases). The CDR3 extends over 14 amino acids. Trimming pared 4 bases from V and 5 bases from J, leaving 14 bases between. Germline V lookup: CDR1 PRHDT, CDR2 FYEKMQ (reference sequence). CDR3 protein: CASSSTGKGTEAFF. DNA of the CDR3: TGTGCCAGCAGCTCCACAGGGAAGGGGACTGAAGCTTTCTTT.

By share, this clone ranks as medium-sized. The J gene is TRBJ2-1, the V gene TRBV6-5, with D possibly TRBD2 on 6 matching bases. Trimming removed 2 bases at V and 7 bases at J, with 12 bases between. The CDR3 consists of 14 residues. CDR1 MNHEY and CDR2 SVGAGI come from the germline V gene. This CDR3 reads CASSYPGEANEQFF. The CDR3 DNA sequence: TGTGCCAGCAGTTACCCTGGGGAGGCAAATGAGCAGTTCTTC.

This CDR3 is CATESPRENVGEQYF. The CDR3 DNA follows: TGTGCCACCGAGTCGCCCCGGGAAAACGTGGGTGAGCAGTACTTC. This chain connects TRBV15 to TRBJ2-7; perhaps TRBD2 as D (5 bases). This CDR3 contains 15 residues. Looked up from germline, CDR1 is LNHNV and CDR2 is YYDKDF (reference sequence). The V end lost 8 bases, the J end lost 7 bases, and 24 bases lay between the germline ends.